Below, 30 T cell receptor beta chains from the same sample are listed, as sequenced in a study of blood T cell repertoires in COVID-19. Profiling relied on immunoSEQ multiplex PCR, and the TCRdb table lists in-frame clones only, not all of them. Counted here are 140,000 to 150,000 clones, less than 90% occurring once; the ten biggest clones make up about 5.8%. Input material: PBMCs or T cells enriched from blood (not recorded which). The receptors here all came from a woman aged 45-60 years who had been exposed to COVID-19.

V gene TRBV28 combines with J gene TRBJ1-2, with no clear D. From germline, CDR1 is MDHEN and CDR2 SYDVKM. CDR3 length equals 11 residues. V lost 10 bases to trimming and J lost 10 bases, with 16 bases between them. Here the CDR3 DNA reads TGTGCCATCGTAAGCCTAGGCGACTACACCTTC. Amino acids: CAIVSLGDYTF.

The chain uses TRBV7-2 and TRBJ1-2; D perhaps matches TRBD1 (6 bases). The ends were cut back, 7 bases at V and 8 bases at J, with 20 bases in the middle. The CDR3 runs to 14 residues. From germline, CDR1 is SGHTA and CDR2 FQGNSA. CDR3 nucleotide sequence: TGTGCCAGCACCCACTCACGGGGGGCGCTGGGCTACACCTTC. Its protein product is CASTHSRGALGYTF.

The chain employs TRBV25-1 and TRBJ2-3, with TRBD2 matching over 9 bases. The CDR3 has 15 residues. CDR1 and CDR2 (germline): MGHDK, SYGVNS. With 4 bases clipped from V and 2 bases from J, the junction kept 4 bases outside the gene matches. The CDR3 DNA follows: TGTGCCAGCAGTGTAGCGGGAGCCATCACAGATACGCAGTATTTT. This translates into CASSVAGAITDTQYF.

The rearrangement uses TRBV7-2 and TRBJ1-1; 7 bases fit TRBD1. CDR3 length equals 15 residues. Germline CDR1 SGHTA, CDR2 FQGNSA. V lost 4 bases and J lost 4; bases outside the gene matches: 9. The chain's CDR3 is CASSSQGRLTTEAFF. The CDR3 DNA follows: TGTGCCAGCAGCTCACAGGGGCGGTTGACCACTGAAGCTTTCTTT. The full variable domain, completed using reference TRBV7-2 and TRBJ1-1, is GAGVSQSPSNKVTEKGKDVELRCDPISGHTALYWYRQSLGQGLEFLIYFQGNSAPDKSGLPSDRFSAERTGGSVSTLTIQRTQQEDSAVYLCASSSQGRLTTEAFFGQGTRLTVV.

The gene calls are TRBV7-2 and TRBJ2-5; D might be TRBD2 (6 bases). Trimming left V 6 bases short and J 5 bases short, with 19 bases between. Germline V CDR1 and CDR2: SGHTA, FQGNSA. The CDR3 extends over 15 amino acids. CDR3 DNA: TGTGCCAGCAGAGTTGGTCCCCGGGCGGGGGAGACCCAGTACTTC. It yields the protein CASRVGPRAGETQYF.

A remark on this clone: A read error is likely, as this CDR3 ends without the conserved phenylalanine or tryptophan. The DNA is left out, because the CDR3 cannot be placed on it with certainty; the CDR3 is given as TCRdb lists it. CDR3 sequence reads: CASTEVVGREGSGG. V gene TRBV9 combines with J gene TRBJ1-2. Germline CDR1 and CDR2: SGDLS and YYNGEE. The CDR3 is 14 amino acids long, termini counted.

The chain couples TRBV15 to TRBJ2-1; 7 bases line up with TRBD1. The CDR3 has 14 residues. Trimming removed 1 base from V and 5 bases from J; junction bases left unmatched: 2. Germline V lookup: CDR1 LNHNV, CDR2 YYDKDF (reference sequence). The CDR3 region is CATSRGDSHNEQFF. The CDR3 nucleotides read TGTGCCACCAGCAGAGGGGACAGCCACAATGAGCAGTTCTTC. Full variable domain (outside the CDR3, taken from reference TRBV15 and TRBJ2-1): DAMVIQNPRYQVTQFGKPVTLSCSQTLNHNVMYWYQQKSSQAPKLLFHYYDKDFNNEADTPDNFQSRRPNTSFCFLDIRSPGLGDTAMYLCATSRGDSHNEQFFGPGTRLTVL.

The DNA of the CDR3 is TGTGCCAGCAGCTTTTATTTGCGCGGGGCTCCTAACTATGGCTACACCTTC. This codes for CASSFYLRGAPNYGYTF. The chain uses TRBV11-2 and TRBJ1-2, with D possibly TRBD1 on 5 matching bases. CDR3 length: 17 amino acids. Germline-derived CDR1 and CDR2 are SGHAT and FQNNGV. V was shortened by 3 bases and J by 0 bases, with 17 bases between the two germline ends.

The chain employs TRBV7-9 and TRBJ1-3; 7 nucleotides agree with TRBD1. The length of the CDR3 is 18 residues. The germline CDR1 and CDR2 sequences are SEHNR and FQNEAQ (reference sequence). With V trimmed by 5 bases and J by 1 base, 14 bases remained unmatched. The CDR3 sequence is CASSPRPMTGNSGNTIYF. Written as DNA, the CDR3 is TGTGCCAGCAGCCCGAGGCCCATGACAGGGAATTCTGGAAACACCATATATTTT.

The rearrangement uses TRBV27 and TRBJ1-2; 9 bases are shared with TRBD1. The CDR3 extends over 11 amino acids. V trimming: 8 bases; J trimming: 7 bases; junction bases outside the gene matches: 2. Germline assignment: CDR1 MNHEY and CDR2 SMNVEV (reference sequence). The CDR3 DNA sequence: TGTGCCAGCGGGACAGGGAGTGGCTACACCTTC. It is translated as CASGTGSGYTF.

V usage is TRBV27 and J usage is TRBJ2-1; 7 nucleotides align to TRBD1. This CDR3 region has 15 residues. J lost 5 bases, V lost 0 bases, and 4 bases had no gene match. Germline loops: CDR1 MNHEY, CDR2 SMNVEV (reference sequence). As DNA, the CDR3 is TGTGCCAGCAGTTTATCGAGGGGACAGAACAATGAGCAGTTCTTC. Amino acids: CASSLSRGQNNEQFF.

This chain links TRBV5-4 with TRBJ2-7; 10 positions agree with TRBD2. Looked up from germline, CDR1 is SGHNT and CDR2 is YYREEE (reference sequence). This CDR3 is built from 18 residues. J gave up 5 bases and V 4 bases, and 18 bases lay outside the gene matches. The CDR3, as DNA: TGTGCCAGCAGCCGGGGGCCGGCTAGCGGGAGTATTGCCCACGAGCAGTACTTC. This encodes CASSRGPASGSIAHEQYF.

The V and J genes are TRBV24-1 and TRBJ2-5, with a tentative D call TRBD1 (5 bases). The CDR3 runs 11 residues. CDR1 is KGHDR and CDR2 is SFDVKD in the germline V gene. Trimming removed 9 bases from V and 4 bases from J, with 8 bases in between. CDR3 nucleotides: TGTGCCACCGAGCAGGGAGAGACCCAGTACTTC. Amino acids: CATEQGETQYF.

The chain employs TRBV5-1 and TRBJ1-3; D is unclear. Germline V gene lookup returns CDR1 SGHRS and CDR2 YFSETQ. Trimming took off 1 base at V and 0 bases at J, with 11 bases between the two ends. The CDR3 loop spans 16 amino acids. The CDR3 sequence: CASSLRSPASGNTIYF. Written as DNA, the CDR3 is TGCGCCAGCAGCTTGCGCAGTCCCGCCTCTGGAAACACCATATATTTT.

This clone has just a few counts. The chain uses TRBV7-2 and TRBJ2-3, with D perhaps matching TRBD2 (5 bases). Deletions cut 5 bases from V and 7 bases from J, with 19 bases between. The germline CDR1 and CDR2 sequences are SGHTA and FQGNSA. The CDR3 is 15 amino acids. The CDR3 protein is CASSPGRSGTNTQYF. CDR3 sequence (DNA): TGTGCCAGCAGCCCCGGGCGGTCGGGAACTAATACGCAGTATTTT.

This clone was detected a few times. The J gene is TRBJ2-3, the V gene TRBV29-1; TRBD2 might be the D (6 bases). This CDR3 has 13 residues. Germline CDR1 and CDR2: SQVTM and ANQGSEA. V lost 6 bases to trimming and J lost 0 bases, with 10 bases between them. Here the CDR3 DNA reads TGCAGCGTGGAGGCGGGGAGCACAGATACGCAGTATTTT. This encodes CSVEAGSTDTQYF.

This sequence joins TRBV6-5 and TRBJ1-1; TRBD1 matches 9 bases. This CDR3 comprises 14 residues. Germline trimming cut 8 bases from V and 1 base from J; bases unmatched to any gene: 5. Germline V gene data show CDR1 as MNHEY and CDR2 as SVGAGI. The DNA for the CDR3 is TGTGCCAGCCGGGACAGGGCTGGGAACACTGAAGCTTTCTTT. Protein: CASRDRAGNTEAFF.

The rearrangement joins TRBV19 to TRBJ1-2, with TRBD1 as a possible D gene (6 bases). Trimming pared 4 bases from V and 6 bases from J, leaving 15 bases between. The CDR3 spans 14 residues. Germline CDR1 LNHDA, CDR2 SQIVND (reference sequence). Here the CDR3 DNA reads TGTGCCAGTAGTACTTTAATGACAGGAAATGGCTACACCTTC. Its translation: CASSTLMTGNGYTF.

This rearrangement joins TRBV11-2 to TRBJ2-6; tentatively, D is TRBD1 (6 bases). Per the germline V gene, CDR1 is SGHAT and CDR2 is FQNNGV. V was cut by 5 bases and J by 2 bases, with 16 bases left in between. The CDR3 has 17 residues. The CDR3 region has the DNA TGTGCCAGCAGCCTTAGACAGGTTGGGGCTGGGGCCAACGTCCTGACTTTC. As protein: CASSLRQVGAGANVLTF.

The J gene is TRBJ1-2, the V gene TRBV9; weak D call: TRBD1 (6 bases). The CDR3 covers 18 residues. Germline V lookup: CDR1 SGDLS, CDR2 YYNGEE. The V end was cut by 5 bases, the J end by 0 bases, with 23 bases between. The CDR3 spells CASSNSQGALPSNYGYTF. The CDR3 DNA sequence: TGTGCCAGCAGTAATTCACAGGGCGCGCTCCCTTCTAACTATGGCTACACCTTC.

J is TRBJ2-1 and V is TRBV4-1, with TRBD2 matching over 14 bases. The CDR3 is 18 amino acids. Germline V gives CDR1 MGHRA, CDR2 YSYEKL. V shed 7 bases, J shed 1 base, and the junction held 9 bases outside the gene matches. CDR3 region: CASTGTSGRGRSYNEQFF. The CDR3 nucleotides read TGCGCCAGCACCGGGACTAGCGGGAGAGGTAGGTCCTACAATGAGCAGTTCTTC.

This clone came up many times. The chain recombines TRBV2 with TRBJ2-5, with D uncertain. Germline V gene sequence: CDR1 SNHLY, CDR2 FYNNEI. Between the trimmed V and J ends, which lost 2 bases and 1 base, there was a span of 5 bases. The CDR3 has 13 amino acids. This CDR3 is CASSERVQETQYF. DNA of the CDR3: TGTGCCAGCAGTGAACGTGTCCAAGAGACCCAGTACTTC.

The genes are TRBV4-1 and TRBJ2-5; 7 nucleotides agree with TRBD1. CDR3 length: 15 residues. With 1 base clipped from V and 13 bases from J, the junction kept 15 bases outside the gene matches. Looked up from germline, CDR1 is MGHRA and CDR2 is YSYEKL. CDR3 DNA: TGCGCCAGCAGCCAAGTCGGACAGGAGACAAGAGAAAGGTACTTC. Its translation: CASSQVGQETRERYF.

The rearrangement joins TRBV12-2 to TRBJ1-2; the listed D gene, TRBD1, was not tested against the DNA. TRBV12-2 is a pseudogene segment. The CDR3 covers 19 residues. CDR3 DNA sequence: TGTGCAAGTCGCTTATCGCTAAGGGCTCGTGACAGGGGAGATGATGGCTACACCTTC. Translation: CASRLSLRARDRGDDGYTF.

The sample holds a few counts of this clone. Mismatch with germline at one junction end may stem from a read error. The chain uses TRBV4-3 and TRBJ1-4; maybe TRBD1 (6 bases). This CDR3 is 15 amino acids long. Germline CDR1 reads LGHNA; CDR2 reads YSLEER. The CDR3 nucleotides read TGCGCCAGCAGACAAGATAACAGGGTAAATGAAAAACTGTTTTTT. Amino acids: CASRQDNRVNEKLFF.

This chain links TRBV11-2 with TRBJ1-2; no reliable D call. The CDR3 is 12 residues long. Trimming stripped 1 base from V and 8 bases from J, with 8 bases between. Germline values: CDR1 SGHAT, CDR2 FQNNGV. CDR3 in DNA: TGTGCCAGCAGCTTAGGACCGGGGGGCTACACCTTC. It codes for CASSLGPGGYTF.

The rearrangement joins TRBV10-3 to TRBJ2-5; 9 bases are a match to TRBD1. CDR3 length: 15 residues. The junction had 16 bases not matched to a gene; V was cut back by 10 bases and J by 7 bases. CDR1 and CDR2 (germline): ENHRY, SYGVKD. The CDR3 here is CATSEWTGAQGTQYF. The CDR3 nucleotides are TGTGCCACCTCAGAGTGGACAGGGGCTCAGGGGACCCAGTACTTC.

The chain couples TRBV5-4 to TRBJ1-2; D is perhaps TRBD1 (5 bases). Germline CDR1 and CDR2: SGHNT and YYREEE (reference sequence). The CDR3 has 15 amino acids. Trimming stripped 0 bases from V and 4 bases from J, with 13 bases between. The CDR3, as DNA: TGTGCCAGCAGCTTGGCAGGTGGGGCAAGCTATGGCTACACCTTC. Translated: CASSLAGGASYGYTF.

This chain joins TRBV9 and TRBJ1-3, with D maybe TRBD1 (6 bases). The CDR3 has 15 residues. From germline, CDR1 is SGDLS and CDR2 YYNGEE. V lost 0 bases, J lost 7 bases, and 14 bases lay in between. The CDR3 DNA is TGTGCCAGCAGCGTAGGGCCCCATACAGGGAACACCATATATTTT. Protein product: CASSVGPHTGNTIYF.

The chain couples TRBV7-2 to TRBJ1-4; TRBD1 agrees at 9 bases. The V gene end was trimmed by 7 bases and the J gene end by 7 bases; junction bases not matched to a gene: 7. Germline V lookup: CDR1 SGHTA, CDR2 FQGNSA. The CDR3 consists of 14 residues. For the CDR3, the DNA is TGTGCCAGCACCATACAGGGGGCGCGTGAAAAACTGTTTTTT. This translates into CASTIQGAREKLFF.